The source of this T cell receptor beta chain is a study of human T cells and chemical hapten exposure. Study overall: Upper inner arm skin measuring around 2 cm by around 2 cm received 2% DPC for sensitization. On the upper back, patch tests were applied with 0.01% DPC and read at 6 days.

Study outcomes and limitations: More PT1 expanded TCRs went with higher patch test scores.

A remark on this clonotype: Its specificity is not known.

TCRdb reprocessed the RACE reads with MiXCR, giving one entry per CDR3 protein. The data hold approximately 82,000 distinct CDR3 sequences, with 10% observed a single time. Indicated time point: patch test 1, 2 weeks after DPC sensitization. As for treatment: therapeutic diphenylcyclopropenone sensitization with weekly scalp DPC. The study drew its donors from alopecia patients who were 18 to 70 years old and suitable for DPC. The CDR3 contains 13 residues. The germline gives CDR1 ENHRY, CDR2 SYGVKD. V dropped 11 bases and J dropped 2; count of bases not matched to a gene: 9. The clonotype comes from a man aged 35 to 55 with alopecia areata. Some clones in this sample may be carry-over from other donors' samples. The rearrangement links TRBV10-3 to TRBJ2-7; 7 bases fit TRBD2. Sequencing was performed on whole blood, taken in connection with sensitization to the hapten diphenylcyclopropenone (DPC). CDR3 nucleotide sequence: TGTGCCTCTGGGGCGGGGGATGCCTACGAGCAGTACTTC. Its translation is CASGAGDAYEQYF.